Here is one T cell receptor (beta chain) with its context. V trimming: 4 bases; J trimming: 5 bases; junction bases outside the gene matches: 14. Germline-derived CDR1 and CDR2 are MNHNS and SASEGT. The CDR3 extends over 17 amino acids. The sample originates from a study of blood T cell repertoires in COVID-19. The overall study: Researchers got acute and convalescent COVID-19 samples from the United States, Italy and Spain. PBMCs, B-cell-depleted T cells, or T cells were the source of the cDNA or gDNA that made up the material.

Authors' methods: Amplification of reference gene primers was used by the study to estimate nucleated cell counts. Data came from immunoSEQ multiplex PCR; TCRdb stores just in-frame clones and leaves some out. The V and J calls and clone size are taken from that table; D and trimming were inferred from the DNA. The sample has about 170,000 clones, approximately 79% seen once; the top ten hold less than 3%. Material: peripheral blood. The sequence derives from a woman older than 75 with acute or convalescent COVID-19. The chain links TRBV6-1 to TRBJ2-1, with 7 bases fitting TRBD2. CDR3 protein: CASSAPLRVGTNNEQFF. CDR3 nucleotide sequence: TGTGCCAGCAGTGCCCCTCTCCGGGTAGGGACTAACAATGAGCAGTTCTTC.